This entry lists 18 T cell receptor beta chains sequenced from one sample in a study of neoadjuvant anti-PD-1 for oral cavity cancer. Sequenced by immunoSEQ multiplex PCR; TCRdb stores in-frame clones only, minus some. Here the sample spans about 6,900 clones, about 80% being singletons. Here the sequenced sample was PBMCs, taken before nivolumab (anti-PD-1) treatment. Receptor source: a person aged 35 to 85 with oral cavity squamous cell carcinoma.

This clone has more than one count but fewer than ten. The V gene is TRBV4-1, the J gene TRBJ2-7; 9 bases fit TRBD1. After removal of 4 bases from V and 6 bases from J, the junction contained 4 bases not matched to a gene. The CDR3 covers 13 residues. Germline values: CDR1 MGHRA, CDR2 YSYEKL. The CDR3 DNA reads TGCGCCAGCAGCCTTGAGACAGGGGGCGAGCAGTACTTC. The encoded protein is CASSLETGGEQYF.

V and J are TRBV18 and TRBJ1-6; D is ambiguous. CDR1 is KGHSH and CDR2 is LQKENI in the germline V gene. The CDR3 spans 13 residues. Trimming took 6 bases from V and 1 from J, leaving 4 bases between them. CDR3 nucleotides: TGTGCCAGCTCGGGGTCCTATAATTCACCCCTCCACTTT. Translated, it gives CASSGSYNSPLHF.

This clone has just a few counts. V is TRBV10-3 and J is TRBJ2-3; D is undetermined. Trimming removed 5 bases at V and 0 bases at J, with 3 bases between. The germline CDR1 and CDR2 sequences are ENHRY and SYGVKD. The CDR3 covers 12 residues. In DNA, the CDR3 is TGTGCCATCAGTTTTAGCACAGATACGCAGTATTTT. Protein sequence: CAISFSTDTQYF.

This clone was detected only a few times. This chain links TRBV14 with TRBJ2-1, with 14 positions matching TRBD2. Trimming removed 4 bases from V and 10 bases from J; junction bases left unmatched: 3. The CDR3 consists of 14 residues. Germline V gene lookup returns CDR1 SGHDN and CDR2 FVKESK. The CDR3 reads CASSPGTSGGEQFF. CDR3 DNA sequence: TGTGCCAGCAGCCCCGGGACTAGCGGGGGCGAGCAGTTCTTC.

This clone appeared once. The gene calls are TRBV29-1 and TRBJ2-5, with D possibly TRBD2 on 6 matching bases. This CDR3 comprises 14 residues. The germline gives CDR1 SQVTM, CDR2 ANQGSEA. V lost 4 bases to trimming and J lost 0 bases, with 12 bases between them. The CDR3 coding sequence is TGCAGCGTTGGAGGGGCGGGGAACCAAGAGACCCAGTACTTC. Residues: CSVGGAGNQETQYF.

The chain carries TRBV5-1 and TRBJ2-7; D might be TRBD1 (5 bases). Germline V gene sequence: CDR1 SGHRS, CDR2 YFSETQ. The CDR3 has 18 residues. V dropped 1 base and J dropped 3 bases, with 23 bases sitting between them. The CDR3 protein is CASSLRMKGPPSDYEQYF. The CDR3, as DNA: TGCGCCAGCAGCTTGAGGATGAAGGGGCCACCCTCGGACTACGAGCAGTACTTC.

The chain is built from TRBV7-6 and TRBJ2-1, with 8 nucleotides matching TRBD2. The CDR3 contains 16 residues. V was clipped by 2 bases and J by 6 bases; unmatched bases: 9. CDR1 and CDR2 from the germline V gene are SGHVS and FNYEAQ. CDR3 sequence reads: CASSLRSAGGRNEQFF. In DNA form, the CDR3 reads TGTGCCAGCAGCTTAAGGTCCGCGGGGGGACGCAATGAGCAGTTCTTC.

This chain joins TRBV7-2 and TRBJ2-2; a weak D match, TRBD2 (5 bases). V was pared by 7 bases and J by 7 bases, with 13 bases between. This CDR3 is 13 amino acids long. Germline CDR1 SGHTA, CDR2 FQGNSA. In nucleotides, the CDR3 is TGTGCCAGCAACGACTACCTAGGCGGGGAGCTGTTTTTT. Protein sequence: CASNDYLGGELFF.

The gene calls are TRBV5-1 and TRBJ2-7, with unresolved D. The CDR3 extends over 13 amino acids. Trimming cost V 0 bases and J 4 bases, with 8 bases left between them. The V gene's germline CDR1 is SGHRS and CDR2 YFSETQ. This chain's CDR3 is CASSLASGYEQYF. Written as DNA, the CDR3 is TGCGCCAGCAGCTTGGCCTCAGGTTACGAGCAGTACTTC.

V is TRBV2 and J is TRBJ1-2; the D gene is possibly TRBD1 (6 bases). Germline CDR1 and CDR2: SNHLY and FYNNEI. The CDR3 runs 13 residues. V was shortened by 8 bases and J by 7 bases, with 17 bases between the two germline ends. CDR3 nucleotide sequence: TGTGCCAGCGTGCGGGGGGCTCGTGGTGGCTACACCTTC. Encoded protein: CASVRGARGGYTF.

This clone was counted once. The chain carries TRBV2 and TRBJ1-1; D might be TRBD1 (5 bases). Per germline, CDR1 SNHLY and CDR2 FYNNEI. Trimming pared 3 bases from V and 3 bases from J, leaving 8 bases between. The CDR3 has 13 amino acids. CDR3: CASSETRDTEAFF. DNA of the CDR3: TGTGCCAGCAGTGAGACCAGGGACACTGAAGCTTTCTTT.

The J gene is TRBJ2-3, the V gene TRBV6-1; D is unresolved. Germline values: CDR1 MNHNS, CDR2 SASEGT. V was shortened by 1 base and J by 2 bases, with 13 bases between the two germline ends. This CDR3 region has 16 residues. The chain's CDR3 is CASSEDARRPTDTQYF. The CDR3 DNA reads as TGTGCCAGCAGTGAAGACGCCCGGCGCCCCACAGATACGCAGTATTTT.

This chain links TRBV7-9 with TRBJ2-3; D not resolved. Germline V lookup: CDR1 SEHNR, CDR2 FQNEAQ (reference sequence). CDR3 size: 16 residues. V shed 5 bases and J shed 6 bases, with 21 bases lying between them. The CDR3 sequence: CASSPPLRLLRDTQYF. The CDR3 nucleotides are TGTGCCAGCAGCCCCCCCCTACGCCTCCTGAGGGATACGCAGTATTTT.

The CDR3 nucleotides are TGTGCCAGCAGTGGCTTTGATGAAGGACAGGTCGTTAACGAGCAGTACTTC. Translating gives CASSGFDEGQVVNEQYF. This chain joins TRBV6-1 and TRBJ2-7; 7 positions match TRBD1. This CDR3 has 17 residues. With 4 bases clipped from V and 5 bases from J, the junction kept 17 bases outside the gene matches. The germline CDR1 and CDR2 sequences are MNHNS and SASEGT.

This chain links TRBV7-9 with TRBJ1-5; TRBD1 matches at 8 bases. This CDR3 is 17 amino acids long. CDR1 SEHNR and CDR2 FQNEAQ come from the germline V gene (reference sequence). V was pared by 1 base and J by 6 bases, with 11 bases of the junction left unmatched. CDR3 in DNA: TGTGCCAGCAGCTTAGGAGTTGAGGCAGGGGGCCCTCAGCCCCAGCATTTT. Translating it yields CASSLGVEAGGPQPQHF.

The J gene is TRBJ1-3, the V gene TRBV10-3; D might be TRBD1 (5 bases). This CDR3 comprises 16 residues. Per germline, CDR1 ENHRY and CDR2 SYGVKD. V lost 3 bases, J lost 0 bases, and 12 bases lay in between. Here the CDR3 DNA reads TGTGCCATCAGTGATGTGGGGCTCAGCTCTGGAAACACCATATATTTT. Residues: CAISDVGLSSGNTIYF.

The V gene is TRBV9, the J gene TRBJ1-6; 11 nucleotides match TRBD1. The CDR3 contains 15 residues. Germline values: CDR1 SGDLS, CDR2 YYNGEE. The trim removed 4 bases at V and 7 bases at J, leaving 4 bases unmatched. This chain's CDR3 is CASSPRTGGNSPLHF. In DNA form, the CDR3 reads TGTGCCAGCAGCCCCCGGACAGGGGGCAATTCACCCCTCCACTTT.

The CDR3 DNA reads as TGTGCCAGCAGCCCCGGTACAGGGGATAACTCCTACGAGCAGTACTTC. Translation gives CASSPGTGDNSYEQYF. The genes are TRBV5-6 and TRBJ2-7; 7 bases fit TRBD1. The junction had 10 bases not matched to a gene; V was cut back by 4 bases and J by 0 bases. The CDR3 loop spans 16 amino acids. Per germline, CDR1 SGHDT and CDR2 YYEEEE.